This TCR beta chain derives from a study of blood T cell repertoires in COVID-19. Across the whole study: Collection of acute and convalescent COVID-19 samples took place in the United States, Italy and Spain. Nucleic acid was either cDNA or gDNA, and it came from T cells, B-cell-depleted T cells, or PBMCs.

Source study methods: The authors estimated nucleated cell counts from reference gene primer amplification. The assay was immunoSEQ multiplex PCR, and TCRdb's table has in-frame clones only and misses some. Clonal size and the V and J genes are those of that table, whereas D and trimming came from the DNA. The sample has approximately 22,000 clones; 80% to 95% are singletons. This clone was counted a few times. The source is a woman in her seventies with active COVID-19. The specimen sequenced was peripheral blood.

The CDR3 loop reads CASSQAPGTSGRRLGNEQFF. CDR3 in DNA: TGTGCCAGCAGCCAAGCCCCTGGGACTAGCGGGAGAAGGTTAGGCAATGAGCAGTTCTTC. This rearrangement joins TRBV3-1 (or the pseudogene TRBV3-2) to TRBJ2-1; TRBD2 matches at 14 bases. The CDR3 runs 20 residues. The germline V gene encodes CDR1 LGHDT and CDR2 YNNKEL (reference sequence). Germline trimming cut 1 base from V and 6 bases from J; bases unmatched to any gene: 14.